A single sample is the source of the 10 T cell receptor beta chains below, sequenced in a study of cytomegalovirus exposure and HLA in healthy donors. The primer mix had 60 Vbeta and 13 Jbeta primers. TCRdb's table, derived via immunoSEQ multiplex PCR, lists solely in-frame clones and lacks some. The profile covers roughly 60,000 clones, with roughly 80% appearing a single time and roughly 4.5% taken by the ten largest. The sequencing input was PBMCs. These receptors were collected from a man younger than 45 in good health and CMV-seronegative.

The rearrangement joins TRBV5-4 to TRBJ2-7, with D maybe TRBD1 (5 bases). Trimming removed 3 bases at V and 0 bases at J, with 16 bases between. The CDR3 totals 16 residues. The germline CDR1 and CDR2 sequences are SGHNT and YYREEE (reference sequence). The CDR3 is CASSYYQGGPSYEQYF. CDR3 nucleotides: TGTGCCAGCAGCTACTATCAGGGCGGCCCCTCCTACGAGCAGTACTTC.

The chain joins TRBV7-6 to TRBJ2-5; TRBD2 aligns across 13 bases. This CDR3 region has 15 residues. Germline CDR1 reads SGHVS; CDR2 reads FNYEAQ. After removal of 4 bases from V and 4 bases from J, the junction contained 3 bases not matched to a gene. In DNA form, the CDR3 reads TGTGCCAGCAGCTCACTAGCGGGGGGGCGAGAGACCCAGTACTTC. It is translated as CASSSLAGGRETQYF.

This clone was recorded a few times. The chain links TRBV6-6 to TRBJ2-1; TRBD2 aligns across 7 bases. CDR3 length: 12 amino acids. The V gene's germline CDR1 is MNHNY and CDR2 SVGAGI (reference sequence). The V gene end was trimmed by 9 bases and the J gene end by 4 bases; junction bases not matched to a gene: 3. In nucleotides, the CDR3 is TGTGCCAGTGGGGGGGTTTACAATGAGCAGTTCTTC. Its translation is CASGGVYNEQFF.

The CDR3 region has the DNA TGTGCCAGCAGCTTAGGAGGTGGTAGCGGGGGGACAGATACGCAGTATTTT. Encoded protein: CASSLGGGSGGTDTQYF. The V and J genes are TRBV7-9 and TRBJ2-3; TRBD2 agrees at 10 bases. Germline V lookup: CDR1 SEHNR, CDR2 FQNEAQ (reference sequence). This CDR3 spans 17 amino acids. With 1 base clipped from V and 3 bases from J, the junction kept 7 bases outside the gene matches.

The J gene is TRBJ1-1, the V gene TRBV2; 8 bases align to TRBD1. Germline V gene data show CDR1 as SNHLY and CDR2 as FYNNEI. V trimming: 5 bases; J trimming: 4 bases; junction bases outside the gene matches: 6. This CDR3 has 14 amino acids. CDR3 sequence: CASSPDRVGTEAFF. In nucleotides, the CDR3 is TGTGCCAGCAGTCCGGACAGGGTGGGCACTGAAGCTTTCTTT.

V gene TRBV5-4 combines with J gene TRBJ1-1; 9 bases map to TRBD1. The CDR3 covers 14 residues. Germline V lookup: CDR1 SGHNT, CDR2 YYREEE (reference sequence). V lost 2 bases and J lost 5; bases outside the gene matches: 4. CDR3 coding DNA: TGTGCCAGCAGCTTACCGGGACAGGGAACTGAAGCTTTCTTT. This encodes CASSLPGQGTEAFF.

The rearrangement links TRBV2 to TRBJ1-5, with D perhaps TRBD1 (5 bases). Trimming stripped 4 bases from V and 7 bases from J, with 14 bases between. There are 14 residues in the CDR3. CDR1 and CDR2 from the germline V gene are SNHLY and FYNNEI. CDR3 in amino acids: CASSGRAGKQPQHF. The CDR3 bases are TGTGCCAGCAGTGGCCGCGCAGGGAAACAGCCCCAGCATTTT.

This clone was found a few times. The chain recombines TRBV6-5 with TRBJ2-1; 8 positions match TRBD2. The CDR3 length is 14 residues. Losses at the gene ends were 6 bases for V and 1 base for J; bases not matched to a gene: 2. Germline CDR1 and CDR2: MNHEY and SVGAGI. The CDR3 spells CASRLAGSYNEQFF. In DNA form, the CDR3 reads TGTGCCAGCAGATTAGCGGGATCCTACAATGAGCAGTTCTTC.

The V and J genes are TRBV2 and TRBJ2-5, with D uncertain. The V gene lost 7 bases and the J gene lost 5 bases, with 8 bases spanning the gap. The CDR3 covers 11 residues. The germline V gene has CDR1 SNHLY and CDR2 FYNNEI. DNA for the CDR3: TGTGCCAGCACCCCACGGGAGACCCAGTACTTC. It encodes CASTPRETQYF.

The chain carries TRBV4-3 and TRBJ2-4, with a weak D call TRBD1 (7 bases). V lost 1 base to trimming and J lost 0 bases, with 16 bases between them. Germline V gene data show CDR1 as LGHNA and CDR2 as YSLEER. CDR3 length: 18 residues. The CDR3 DNA reads TGCGCCAGCAGCCAAGGGGCAGGGGGGAGTCTAGCCAAAAACATTCAGTACTTC. It specifies CASSQGAGGSLAKNIQYF.